The subject of this entry is one T cell receptor beta chain. Its specificity is not known. The entry originates in a study of shared clonotypes between healthy human individuals. The study, taken as a whole, reports: Some naive CD4 clonotypes, around 5%, turned up in common across four donors. Sequencing of the sorted subsets was shown by rarefaction to be incomplete despite large depth.

It was into CD45RA+ naive and CD45RA-negative memory subsets that the CD4+ cells were split. The CDR3 covers 15 residues. Germline V lookup: CDR1 MDHEN, CDR2 SYDVKM. V lost 4 bases, J lost 0 bases, and 10 bases lay in between. Clones were read by immunoSEQ multiplex PCR, and TCRdb kept only the in-frame ones, dropping some. The sample carries 2.3 million or so clones, 85% to 95% recorded once. The chain is built from TRBV28 and TRBJ1-3, with D perhaps matching TRBD1 (6 bases). Sequences were obtained from naive CD4+ T cells from PBMCs. Indicated subset: CD45RA+ positively selected. The sequence was collected from a man younger than 30 in good health. Some clones in this sample may be carry-over from other donors' samples. The CDR3 region has the DNA TGTGCCAGCAGTTCTCCGGGACACTCTGGAAACACCATATATTTT. It is translated as CASSSPGHSGNTIYF.